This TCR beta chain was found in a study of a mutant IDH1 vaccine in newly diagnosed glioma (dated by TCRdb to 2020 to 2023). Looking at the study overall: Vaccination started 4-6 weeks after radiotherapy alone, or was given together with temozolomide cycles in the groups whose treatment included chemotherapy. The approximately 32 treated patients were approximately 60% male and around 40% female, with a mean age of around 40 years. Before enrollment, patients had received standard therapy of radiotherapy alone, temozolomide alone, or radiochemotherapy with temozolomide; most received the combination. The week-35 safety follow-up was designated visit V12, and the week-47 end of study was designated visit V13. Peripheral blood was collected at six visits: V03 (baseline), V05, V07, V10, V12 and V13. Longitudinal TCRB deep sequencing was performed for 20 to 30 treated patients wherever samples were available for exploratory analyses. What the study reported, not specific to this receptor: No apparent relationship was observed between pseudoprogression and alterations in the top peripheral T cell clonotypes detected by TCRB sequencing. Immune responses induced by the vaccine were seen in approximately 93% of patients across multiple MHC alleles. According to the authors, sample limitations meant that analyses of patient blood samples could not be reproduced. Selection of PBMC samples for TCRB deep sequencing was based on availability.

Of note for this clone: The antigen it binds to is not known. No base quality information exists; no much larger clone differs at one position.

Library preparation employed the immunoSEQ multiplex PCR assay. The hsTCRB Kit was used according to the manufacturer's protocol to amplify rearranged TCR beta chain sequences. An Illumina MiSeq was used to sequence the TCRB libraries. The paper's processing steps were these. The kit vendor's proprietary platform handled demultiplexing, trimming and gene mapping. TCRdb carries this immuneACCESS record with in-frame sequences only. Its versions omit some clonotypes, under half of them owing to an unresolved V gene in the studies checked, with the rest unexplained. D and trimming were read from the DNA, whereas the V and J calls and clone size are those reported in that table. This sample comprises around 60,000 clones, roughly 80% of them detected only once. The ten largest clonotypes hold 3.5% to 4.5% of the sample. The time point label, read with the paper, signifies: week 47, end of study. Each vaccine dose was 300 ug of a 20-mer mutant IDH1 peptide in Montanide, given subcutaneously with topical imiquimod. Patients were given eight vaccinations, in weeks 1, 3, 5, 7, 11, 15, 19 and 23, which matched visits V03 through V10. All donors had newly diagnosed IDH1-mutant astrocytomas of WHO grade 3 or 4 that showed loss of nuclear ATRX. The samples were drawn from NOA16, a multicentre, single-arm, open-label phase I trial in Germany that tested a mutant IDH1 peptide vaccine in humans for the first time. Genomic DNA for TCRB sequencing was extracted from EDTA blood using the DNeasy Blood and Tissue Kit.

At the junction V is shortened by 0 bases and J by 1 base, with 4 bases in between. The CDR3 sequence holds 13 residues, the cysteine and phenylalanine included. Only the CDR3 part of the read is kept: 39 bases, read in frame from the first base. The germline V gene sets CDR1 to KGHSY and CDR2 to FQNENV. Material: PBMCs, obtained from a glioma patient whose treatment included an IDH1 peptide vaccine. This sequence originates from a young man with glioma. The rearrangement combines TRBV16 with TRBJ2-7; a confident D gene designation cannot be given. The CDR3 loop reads CASSQSYSYEQYF. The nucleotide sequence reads TGTGCCAGCAGCCAATCTTATTCCTACGAGCAGTACTTC.